The present TCR beta chain was sequenced within a study of post-analysis software for immune sequencing data. The study, taken as a whole, reports: F measure clustering grouped samples strongly by preparation batch.

As concerns this clonotype: The target antigen is unknown.

Tagging with unique molecular identifiers was a feature of the TCR beta cDNA libraries. MiXCR, applied by TCRdb to the PCR reads, yields one record per CDR3 protein. The sample has roughly 410,000 distinct CDR3 sequences; roughly 30% are singletons. Source material: blood. The TCR sequence derives from a girl aged 10 to 17 with multiple sclerosis.

The DNA of the CDR3 is TGTGCCATCAGTGAAGCGGGGTGGCAAGGTGTCGAGCAGTACTTC. Its protein product is CAISEAGWQGVEQYF. This sequence joins TRBV10-3 and TRBJ2-7; TRBD2 agrees at 7 bases. The CDR3 has 15 residues. The germline V gene has CDR1 ENHRY and CDR2 SYGVKD. Trimming took 3 bases from V and 6 from J; bases not matched to a gene: 11.